The clone carrying this T cell receptor beta chain has just one count. Produced via immunoSEQ multiplex PCR; TCRdb's table is partial and in-frame only. Among 35,000 to 55,000 clones listed, nearly 70% were seen once. The sample is drawn from a study of blood T cell repertoires in COVID-19. About the research overall: Whether acute or convalescent, the COVID-19 samples came from the United States, Italy and Spain. PBMCs, B-cell-depleted T cells, or T cells provided the cDNA or gDNA that made up the material.

Germline V gene sequence: CDR1 SGHRS, CDR2 YFSETQ. The CDR3 loop spans 14 amino acids. V was shortened by 3 bases and J by 5 bases, with 14 bases between the two germline ends. This TCR was sampled from an older man with acute or convalescent COVID-19. The sample comprised peripheral blood. The V and J genes are TRBV5-1 and TRBJ1-2, with D maybe TRBD1 (5 bases). The CDR3: CASSSLTDTYGYTF. The CDR3 region has the DNA TGCGCCAGCAGCTCCCTGACAGATACTTATGGCTACACCTTC.